This T cell receptor beta chain appears in the sequencing data of a study of CD8+ T cells in alopecia areata. Indicated treatment: oral pan-JAK inhibitor, 5-10 mg twice daily. Isolated RNA was reverse transcribed into cDNA used as the sequencing template. The protocol was immunoSEQ multiplex PCR, while the TCRdb copy is restricted to in-frame clones and leaves out a portion. The table records about 200,000 clones, around 56% of them present only once. J was trimmed by 5 bases and V by 8 bases; bases with no gene match: 4. This CDR3 is built from 13 residues. CDR1 MGHRA and CDR2 YSYEKL come from the germline V gene.

This specimen was CD4+ T cells sorted from blood, taken at week 4, from a patient treated with tofacitinib. This TCR derives from a human donor with alopecia areata. This chain links TRBV4-1 with TRBJ2-7; 12 bases match TRBD1. The CDR3 DNA reads TGCGCCAGCCGAGGGACAGGGGGCGACGAGCAGTACTTC. It codes for CASRGTGGDEQYF.